The present T cell receptor beta chain was sequenced within a study of T-cell reconstitution after alpha-beta-depleted transplantation in children. The library targeted TCRbeta and was prepared with unique molecular identifiers. TCRdb reanalysed the PCR reads using MiXCR and keeps one entry per CDR3 protein. The sample shows hundreds of thousands of distinct CDR3 sequences, approximately 22% of them seen only once. This clonotype has only a few counts. Its matching antigen is unknown. Overall study findings and caveats: Several hundred expanded graft clones reportedly gave rise to the alpha-beta T cells present about two months after transplant.

The CDR3 has 15 amino acids. The starting material was PBMCs, mostly from graft donor cells, obtained 360 days after TCRalphabeta/CD19-depleted stem cell transplant. The receptor was isolated from a boy in the first two years of life who had a stem cell transplant for acute myeloid leukemia, so the T cells may come from the graft donor. This chain uses TRBV21-1 with TRBJ2-1; the D call in the table, TRBD1, was not verified against the DNA. TRBV21-1 is a known pseudogene. The CDR3 loop is CASSAGGEDYNEQFF. In nucleotides, the CDR3 is TGTGCCAGCAGTGCCGGGGGCGAGGACTACAATGAGCAGTTCTTC.